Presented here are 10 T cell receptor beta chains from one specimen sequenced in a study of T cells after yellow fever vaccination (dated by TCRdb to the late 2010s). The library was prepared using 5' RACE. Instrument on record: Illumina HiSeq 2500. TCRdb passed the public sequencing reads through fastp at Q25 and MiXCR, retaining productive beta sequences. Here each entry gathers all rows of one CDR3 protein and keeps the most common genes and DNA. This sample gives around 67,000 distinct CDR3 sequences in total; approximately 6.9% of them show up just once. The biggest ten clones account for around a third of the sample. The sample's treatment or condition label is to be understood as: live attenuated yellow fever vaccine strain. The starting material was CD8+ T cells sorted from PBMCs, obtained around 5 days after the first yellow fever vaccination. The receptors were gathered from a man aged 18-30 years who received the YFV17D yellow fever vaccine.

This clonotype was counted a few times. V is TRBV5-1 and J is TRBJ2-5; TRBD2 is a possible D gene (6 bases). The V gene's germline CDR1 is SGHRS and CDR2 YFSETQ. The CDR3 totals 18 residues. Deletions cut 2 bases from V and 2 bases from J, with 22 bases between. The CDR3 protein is CASSLMSGDPLPQETQYF. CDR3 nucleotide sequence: TGCGCCAGCAGCTTAATGTCGGGGGACCCCTTACCACAAGAGACCCAGTACTTC. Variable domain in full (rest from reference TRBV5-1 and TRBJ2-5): KAGVTQTPRYLIKTRGQQVTLSCSPISGHRSVSWYQQTPGQGLQFLFEYFSETQRNKGNFPGRFSGRQFSNSRSEMNVSTLELGDSALYLCASSLMSGDPLPQETQYFGPGTRLLVL.

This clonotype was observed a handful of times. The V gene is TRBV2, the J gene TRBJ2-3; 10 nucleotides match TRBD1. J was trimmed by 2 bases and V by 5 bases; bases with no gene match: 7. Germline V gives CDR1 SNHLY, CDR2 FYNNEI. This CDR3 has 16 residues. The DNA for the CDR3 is TGTGCCAGCAGTCCGGGACAGGGGATTTACACAGATACGCAGTATTTT. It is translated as CASSPGQGIYTDTQYF.

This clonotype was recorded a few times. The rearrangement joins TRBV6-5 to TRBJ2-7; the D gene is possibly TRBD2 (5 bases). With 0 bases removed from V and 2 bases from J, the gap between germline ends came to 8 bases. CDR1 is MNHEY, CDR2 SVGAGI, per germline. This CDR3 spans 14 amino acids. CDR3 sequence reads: CASSYSGDTYEQYV. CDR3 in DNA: TGTGCCAGCAGTTACTCCGGGGATACCTACGAGCAGTACGTC.

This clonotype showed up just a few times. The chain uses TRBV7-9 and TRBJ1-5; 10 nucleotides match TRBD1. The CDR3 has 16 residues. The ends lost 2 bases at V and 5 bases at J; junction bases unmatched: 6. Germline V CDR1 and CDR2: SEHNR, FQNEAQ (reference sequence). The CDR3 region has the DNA TGTGCCAGCAGCTTAACCTCGGACAGGGGGTATCAGCCCCAGCATTTT. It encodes CASSLTSDRGYQPQHF.

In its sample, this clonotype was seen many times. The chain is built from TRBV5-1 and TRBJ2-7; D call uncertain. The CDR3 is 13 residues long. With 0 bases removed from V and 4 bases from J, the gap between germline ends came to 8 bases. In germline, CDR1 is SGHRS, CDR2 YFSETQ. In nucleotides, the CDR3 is TGCGCCAGCAGCTTGGGCGCTCCATACGAGCAGTACTTC. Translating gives CASSLGAPYEQYF.

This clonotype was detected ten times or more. The CDR3 DNA follows: TGTGCCAGCAACCAGCAGGGACAGGGGAATGAGCAGTTCTTC. Translating gives CASNQQGQGNEQFF. The V gene is TRBV6-2 or TRBV6-3, the J gene TRBJ2-1, with 10 positions matching TRBD1. CDR3 length: 14 amino acids. Germline CDR1 reads MNHEY; CDR2 reads SVGEGT. With V trimmed by 7 bases and J by 7 bases, 7 bases remained unmatched.

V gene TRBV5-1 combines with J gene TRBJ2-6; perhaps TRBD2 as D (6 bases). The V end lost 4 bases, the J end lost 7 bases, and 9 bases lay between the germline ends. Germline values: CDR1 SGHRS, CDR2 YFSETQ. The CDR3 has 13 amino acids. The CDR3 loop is CASSPEGANVLTF. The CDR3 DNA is TGCGCCAGCAGCCCGGAGGGTGCCAACGTCCTGACTTTC.

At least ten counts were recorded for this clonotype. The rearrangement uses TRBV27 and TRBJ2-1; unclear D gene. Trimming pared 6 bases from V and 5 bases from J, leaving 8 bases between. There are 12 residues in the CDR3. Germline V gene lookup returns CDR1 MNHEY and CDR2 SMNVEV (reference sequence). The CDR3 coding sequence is TGTGCCAGCAGCACACTGAACAATGAGCAGTTCTTC. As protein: CASSTLNNEQFF.

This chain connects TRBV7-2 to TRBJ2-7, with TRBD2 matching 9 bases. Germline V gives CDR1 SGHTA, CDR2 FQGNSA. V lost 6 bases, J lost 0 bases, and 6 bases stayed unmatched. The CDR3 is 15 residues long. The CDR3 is CASRGSGGISYEQYF. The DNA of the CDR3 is TGTGCCAGCAGAGGCAGCGGGGGGATCTCCTACGAGCAGTACTTC.

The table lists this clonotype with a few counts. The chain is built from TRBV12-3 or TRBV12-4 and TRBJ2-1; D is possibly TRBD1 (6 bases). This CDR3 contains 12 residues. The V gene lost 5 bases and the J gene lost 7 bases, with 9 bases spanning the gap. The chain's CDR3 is CASSVGGNEQFF. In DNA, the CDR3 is TGTGCCAGCAGTGTAGGGGGTAATGAGCAGTTCTTC.